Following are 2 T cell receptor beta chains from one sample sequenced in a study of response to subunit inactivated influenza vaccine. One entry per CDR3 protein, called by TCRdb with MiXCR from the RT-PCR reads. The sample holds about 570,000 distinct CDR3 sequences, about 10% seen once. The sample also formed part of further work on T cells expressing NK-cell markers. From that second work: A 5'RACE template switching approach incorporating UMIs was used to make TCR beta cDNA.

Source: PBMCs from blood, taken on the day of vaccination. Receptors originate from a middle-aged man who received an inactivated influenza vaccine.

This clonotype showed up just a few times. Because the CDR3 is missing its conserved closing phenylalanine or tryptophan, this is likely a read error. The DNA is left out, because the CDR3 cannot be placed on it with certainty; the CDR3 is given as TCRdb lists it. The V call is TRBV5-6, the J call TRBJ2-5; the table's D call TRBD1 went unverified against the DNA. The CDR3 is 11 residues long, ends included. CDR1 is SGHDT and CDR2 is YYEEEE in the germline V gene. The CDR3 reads CASCKQGLVPL.

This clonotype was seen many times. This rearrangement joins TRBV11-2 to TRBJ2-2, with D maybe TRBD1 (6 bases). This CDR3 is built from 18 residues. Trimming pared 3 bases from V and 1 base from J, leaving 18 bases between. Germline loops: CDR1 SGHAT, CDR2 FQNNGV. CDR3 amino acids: CASSLRHQGRVNTGELFF. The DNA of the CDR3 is TGTGCCAGCAGCTTGAGACATCAGGGGCGTGTGAACACCGGGGAGCTGTTTTTT.